The following is a T cell receptor (beta chain) sequence with its context. Its cognate antigen is unknown. The assay was immunoSEQ multiplex PCR, and TCRdb's table has in-frame clones only and misses some. The table has 78,000 or so clones, about nine tenths seen once. These data come from a study of graft-versus-host responses after intestinal transplantation. Study overall: Tacrolimus plus steroids were given to all recipients for about three years, preceded by anti-thymocyte globulin induction.

Trimming removed 0 bases at V and 6 bases at J, with 11 bases between. The CDR3 contains 14 residues. The V gene's germline CDR1 is MGHRA and CDR2 YSYEKL. The study, taken as a whole, reports: The presence of high graft-versus-host to host-versus-graft clonal ratios in allografts characterized patients with graft-donor T cell macrochimerism. GvH clones detected in recipient marrow included some appearing first in ileum or blood. Declines in HvG clones occurring early post-transplant were associated with peak circulating GvH clone levels.

The gene calls are TRBV4-1 and TRBJ1-1; D is ambiguous. The clonotype originates from a human donor who was the organ donor for an intestinal transplant. Sequencing was performed on unstimulated CD8+ T cells sorted from spleen or lymph node cells, taken before transplant. As DNA, the CDR3 is TGCGCCAGCAGCCAAGAAGTGGCCGGGGCTGAAGCTTTCTTT. Translation gives CASSQEVAGAEAFF.